The sequence of this T cell receptor (beta chain) was determined in a study of memory CD4+ T cells and cytomegalovirus serostatus (dated by TCRdb to the late 2010s). A note on the overall study: The 33 healthy Belgian adults in the cohort included 9 who were CMV seropositive and around 25 who were CMV seronegative. To replicate a published TCR-based CMV serostatus classifier, the researchers sequenced the CD4+ memory TCRbeta repertoires of a Belgian cohort whose cytomegalovirus serostatus was known. Study-level results and caveats: Of under 200 previously reported CMV-associated TCRbeta sequences, approximately 70 appeared in the CD4+ memory repertoires, each in one to five individuals. The original-framework classifier achieved a median bootstrapped AUC of approximately 0.96 with a 95% CI of 0.76-1.00 on the Belgian cohort. Only CD4+CD45RO+ memory cells were sequenced, in contrast to the original study, which included naive and memory CD4+ and CD8+ populations. The results were interpreted as suggesting that the CMV-associated TCR signature is largely present in the CD4+ memory repertoire. CMV serostatus prediction reached a median bootstrapped AUC of roughly 0.96 with the original framework and about 0.93 with a US-trained random forest.

A FACSAria II was used to sort memory CD4+ T cells, defined as single viable CD3+CD4+CD8-CD45RO+ cells. To determine CMV serostatus, a Roche Elecsys assay was used that detects serum IgG against CMV pp150, pp28, p38 and p52. After the samples were thawed, total CD4+ T cells were enriched through positive selection using CD4 magnetic microbeads. The samples came from a separate study whose specific focus was interrogating the CD4+ T cell memory repertoire. Peripheral blood mononuclear cells were isolated and cryopreserved according to standard operating procedures, and serum was stored at -80 degrees C. The staining used CD3-PerCP (BW264/56), CD4-APC (RPA-T4), CD45RO-PE (UCHT1) and CD8-Pacific Orange (3B5) antibodies, and Sytox blue was used to exclude non-viable cells. Genomic DNA was extracted from sorted cells with the Quick-DNA Microprep Kit. Amplification of TCRbeta DNA was done with the immunoSEQ hsTCRbeta kit, following the protocol from the manufacturer. An Illumina MiSeq instrument was used to sequence the TCRbeta libraries. The study's processing was this. Removing out-of-frame sequences left fewer than 2.5 million distinct TCRbeta sequences, an average of about 70,000 per individual. Each individual was scored by the count of 150 to 200 previously reported CMV-associated TCRbeta sequences and the total productive distinct TCRbeta count. A beta-binomial model was reimplemented in Python, and scikit-learn random forests with default parameters were trained on data from the US cohort. On the Belgian cohort, classifier performance was reported as the median AUC, along with percentile confidence intervals, across 10,000 bootstrap iterations. The immuneACCESS repertoire file appears here via TCRdb, limited to in-frame rearrangements. These files lack a portion of the clones; in checked studies, under half of the deficit traces to unresolved V genes, and the cause of the others is not known. The D gene and trimming were derived from the DNA, and the V and J assignments and clone size from that table. Counted in this sample were around 25,000 clones; about 70% of them appeared once. The ten most abundant clones make up around 1.1% of the sample.

As regards this clone: Its specific antigen is unknown. Per-nucleotide qualities are absent, and no much larger clonotype sits a single base away.

From a lookup of the germline V gene, CDR1 and CDR2 are SGHTA and FQGTGA. Germline trimming: 3 bases from V, 9 bases from J; junction bases outside gene matches: 2. Inclusive of the bounding cysteine and phenylalanine, the CDR3 is 12 residues long. Solely the CDR3 DNA is kept, with 36 bases framed from the first base. The chain was built from TRBV7-3 and TRBJ2-1, and TRBD1 matches 7 of the central bases. Sequences were obtained from memory CD4+ T cells from blood. This TCR was recovered from an adult in good health and CMV-seronegative. CDR3 protein: CASSLTGSEQFF. The sequence in DNA is TGTGCCAGCAGCTTGACAGGGTCTGAGCAGTTCTTC. Full variable domain (CDR3 extended with the reference TRBV7-3 and TRBJ2-1 proteins): GAGVSQTPSNKVTEKGKYVELRCDPISGHTALYWYRQSLGQGPEFLIYFQGTGAADDSGLPNDRFFAVRPEGSVSTLKIQRTERGDSAVYLCASSLTGSEQFFGPGTRLTVL.